This T cell receptor (beta chain) is from a study of STAT5B mutations in CD4+ large granular lymphocyte leukemia. At the level of the study: Among healthy controls, a particular HLA allele went with more CDR3 'QG' motifs. Study conclusions and caveats: Top patient clones used TRBV06 genes more often: 8/27 versus 2/35 in controls.

As for this clone: As yet, its antigen is unknown. One end of the junction is discordant with germline, which a read error may explain.

This CDR3 is built from 11 residues. Germline-derived CDR1 and CDR2 are GTSNPN and SVGIG (reference sequence). Study processing details: Lowest detectable productive clonotype frequency was 2.59 x 10-5. Some clones are missing from TCRdb's copy, which holds only in-frame ones; the method was immunoSEQ multiplex PCR. The V and J calls and clone size were taken over from that table, and D and trimming were inferred from the DNA. The sample comprises 40,000 to 45,000 clones, about four fifths of which are singletons, and around 3.5% rests with the top ten. The chain joins TRBV30 to TRBJ1-4, with D unresolved. The sequence was collected from a human donor in good health. Sequenced input: CD4+ T cells from blood buffy coats. CDR3 in amino acids: CAWSVGYATHF. DNA for the CDR3: TGTGCCTGGAGTGTGGGTTACGCCACCCATTTT.